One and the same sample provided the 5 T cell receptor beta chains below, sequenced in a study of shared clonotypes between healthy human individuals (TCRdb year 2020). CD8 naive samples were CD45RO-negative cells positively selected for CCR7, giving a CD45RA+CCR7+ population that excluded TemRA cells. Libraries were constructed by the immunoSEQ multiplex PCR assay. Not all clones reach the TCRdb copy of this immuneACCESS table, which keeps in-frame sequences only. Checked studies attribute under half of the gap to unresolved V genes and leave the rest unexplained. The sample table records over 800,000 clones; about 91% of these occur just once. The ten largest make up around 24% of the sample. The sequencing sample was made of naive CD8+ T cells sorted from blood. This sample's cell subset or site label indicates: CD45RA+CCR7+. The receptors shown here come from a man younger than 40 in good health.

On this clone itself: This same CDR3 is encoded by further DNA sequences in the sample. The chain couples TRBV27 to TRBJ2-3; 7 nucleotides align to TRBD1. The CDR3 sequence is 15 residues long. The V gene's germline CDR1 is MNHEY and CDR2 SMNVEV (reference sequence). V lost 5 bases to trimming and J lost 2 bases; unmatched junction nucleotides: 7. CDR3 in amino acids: CASSPRDRATDTQYF. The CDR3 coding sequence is TGTGCCAGCAGTCCCCGGGACAGAGCCACAGATACGCAGTATTTT.

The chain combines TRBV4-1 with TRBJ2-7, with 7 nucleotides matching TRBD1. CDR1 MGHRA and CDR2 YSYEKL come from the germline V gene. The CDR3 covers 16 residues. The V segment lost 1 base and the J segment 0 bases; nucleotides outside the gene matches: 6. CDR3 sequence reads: CASSQVRDSSSYEQYF. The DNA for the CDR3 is TGCGCCAGCAGCCAAGTTAGGGACAGCAGCTCCTACGAGCAGTACTTC.

The CDR3 DNA reads as TGCGCCAGCAGCCAATGGGTCATCGGGGCAGCCAGCTCCTACGAGCAGTACTTC. This codes for CASSQWVIGAASSYEQYF. This chain uses TRBV4-1 with TRBJ2-7; D assignment may be TRBD1 or TRBD2 (5 bases each). Germline CDR1 MGHRA, CDR2 YSYEKL. The ends were cut back, 2 bases at V and 0 bases at J, with 20 bases in the middle. CDR3 length: 18 residues.

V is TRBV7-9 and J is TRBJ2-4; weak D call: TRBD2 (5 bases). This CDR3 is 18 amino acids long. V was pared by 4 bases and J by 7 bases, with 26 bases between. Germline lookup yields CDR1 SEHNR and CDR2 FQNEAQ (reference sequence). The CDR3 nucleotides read TGTGCCAGCAGCTCTACTTCCATTGGAGGCGCGCGAGTGAACATTCAGTACTTC. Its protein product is CASSSTSIGGARVNIQYF.

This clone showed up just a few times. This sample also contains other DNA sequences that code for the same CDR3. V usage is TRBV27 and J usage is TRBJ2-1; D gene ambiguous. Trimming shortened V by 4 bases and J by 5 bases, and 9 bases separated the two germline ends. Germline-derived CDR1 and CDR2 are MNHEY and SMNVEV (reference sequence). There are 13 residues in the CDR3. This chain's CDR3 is CASSWARDNEQFF. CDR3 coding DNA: TGTGCCAGCAGTTGGGCTAGGGACAATGAGCAGTTCTTC.